This passage covers 30 T cell receptor beta chains from one sample sequenced in a study of blood T cell repertoires in COVID-19. Profiled with immunoSEQ multiplex PCR; TCRdb holds only in-frame clones, not every one. This table has about 250,000 clones, roughly 86% appearing once. Sequencing was done on a sample of peripheral blood. Receptors were obtained from a woman aged 55-69 years who had recovered from COVID-19.

The rearrangement links TRBV27 to TRBJ2-7; 7 nucleotides agree with TRBD2. Germline trimming cut 6 bases from V and 2 bases from J; bases unmatched to any gene: 16. Germline values: CDR1 MNHEY, CDR2 SMNVEV (reference sequence). The CDR3 has 17 residues. Written as DNA, the CDR3 is TGTGCCAGCAGCGGCGCGTCCCCGGGACTAAAGCCCTACGAGCAGTACTTC. Protein product: CASSGASPGLKPYEQYF.

The chain joins TRBV7-9 to TRBJ1-2; TRBD1 agrees at 7 bases. Germline V gives CDR1 SEHNR, CDR2 FQNEAQ (reference sequence). This CDR3 has 12 amino acids. The V gene end was trimmed by 3 bases and the J gene end by 11 bases; junction bases not matched to a gene: 6. The CDR3 spells CASSLDGQAYTF. In nucleotides, the CDR3 is TGTGCCAGCAGCTTGGATGGACAGGCGTACACCTTC.

The chain uses TRBV7-3 and TRBJ1-1, with 7 bases fitting TRBD1. The CDR3 is 13 residues long. Germline V CDR1 and CDR2: SGHTA, FQGTGA. With V trimmed by 9 bases and J by 4 bases, 8 bases remained unmatched. The CDR3 coding sequence is TGTGCCAGTAGCCACAGGGGAGGCACTGAAGCTTTCTTT. Protein: CASSHRGGTEAFF.

V usage is TRBV3-1 (or the pseudogene TRBV3-2) and J usage is TRBJ2-7, with 10 positions matching TRBD1. The germline V gene encodes CDR1 LGHDT and CDR2 YNNKEL (reference sequence). The CDR3 length is 12 residues. The V segment lost 1 base and the J segment 11 bases; nucleotides outside the gene matches: 2. The CDR3 region is CASSQGGTGEYF. For the CDR3, the DNA is TGTGCCAGCAGCCAAGGGGGGACAGGGGAGTACTTC.

This clone occurred a few times. The V gene is TRBV6-5, the J gene TRBJ2-7; D is possibly TRBD1 (6 bases). Germline V CDR1 and CDR2: MNHEY, SVGAGI. This CDR3 spans 14 amino acids. Between the trimmed V and J ends, which lost 8 bases and 11 bases, there was a span of 25 bases. The CDR3 here is CASRPGVLRGWEYF. Written as DNA, the CDR3 is TGTGCCAGCCGCCCAGGGGTCCTACGAGGATGGGAGTACTTC.

V is TRBV7-6 and J is TRBJ2-2, with 7 bases aligning to TRBD2. Trimming cost V 0 bases and J 5 bases; bases outside gene matches: 3. CDR1 is SGHVS and CDR2 is FNYEAQ in the germline V gene. The CDR3 has 15 amino acids. The CDR3: CASSLAGRETGELFF. The CDR3 nucleotides are TGTGCCAGCAGCTTAGCGGGGAGGGAAACCGGGGAGCTGTTTTTT. The full variable domain, its missing parts supplied by reference TRBV7-6 and TRBJ2-2, is GAGVSQSPRYKVTKRGQDVALRCDPISGHVSLYWYRQALGQGPEFLTYFNYEAQQDKSGLPNDRFSAERPEGSISTLTIQRTEQRDSAMYRCASSLAGRETGELFFGEGSRLTVL.

The V and J genes are TRBV7-2 and TRBJ1-3, with D unclear. This CDR3 spans 15 amino acids. Trimming pared 3 bases from V and 0 bases from J, leaving 9 bases between. CDR1 is SGHTA, CDR2 FQGNSA, per germline. DNA for the CDR3: TGTGCCAGCAGCTTTAGTTGGGCCTCTGGAAACACCATATATTTT. Its translation: CASSFSWASGNTIYF.

This clone was observed once. The chain joins TRBV24-1 to TRBJ2-3; D gene ambiguous. Between the trimmed V and J ends, which lost 4 bases and 0 bases, there was a span of 16 bases. The CDR3 is 17 amino acids. CDR1 KGHDR and CDR2 SFDVKD come from the germline V gene. The CDR3 bases are TGTGCCACCAGTGACCCCATTGGAGACCTTAGCACAGATACGCAGTATTTT. Its translation: CATSDPIGDLSTDTQYF.

The genes are TRBV7-2 and TRBJ2-5, with D possibly matching TRBD2 (7 bases). The V gene's germline CDR1 is SGHTA and CDR2 FQGNSA. CDR3 length equals 16 residues. V was shortened by 5 bases and J by 3 bases, with 19 bases between the two germline ends. The CDR3 loop is CASSPRRGAGEETQYF. CDR3 bases: TGTGCCAGCAGCCCCCGCCGGGGGGCGGGGGAAGAGACCCAGTACTTC.

This chain links TRBV20-1 with TRBJ1-6; D might be TRBD1 (5 bases). Germline values: CDR1 DFQATT, CDR2 SNEGSKA (reference sequence). This CDR3 region has 10 residues. Trimming removed 5 bases at V and 14 bases at J, with 10 bases between. The CDR3 reads CSAPGFTLHF. The CDR3, as DNA: TGCAGTGCTCCAGGGTTCACCCTCCACTTT.

The chain uses TRBV19 and TRBJ2-7; 7 bases are a match to TRBD2. CDR1 and CDR2 (germline): LNHDA, SQIVND (reference sequence). Unmatched junction bases numbered 8, after V lost 0 bases and J lost 3 bases. The CDR3 is 16 amino acids. In DNA form, the CDR3 reads TGTGCCAGTAGTATAGATCGGGGGGTAATGGTCTACGAGCAGTACTTC. It is translated as CASSIDRGVMVYEQYF.

V and J are TRBV2 and TRBJ2-5; D possibly corresponds to TRBD1 (6 bases). The V and J ends lost 8 bases and 1 base respectively, with 11 bases between them. Germline V gives CDR1 SNHLY, CDR2 FYNNEI. This CDR3 region has 13 residues. Here the CDR3 DNA reads TGTGCCAGCCCCGGACAGCCCCAAGAGACCCAGTACTTC. It specifies CASPGQPQETQYF.

This clone was detected once. This rearrangement joins TRBV6-2 or TRBV6-3 to TRBJ2-4, with a weak D call TRBD2 (6 bases). The V and J ends lost 2 bases and 4 bases respectively, with 12 bases between them. The CDR3 runs to 15 residues. Germline-derived CDR1 and CDR2 are MNHEY and SVGEGT. This CDR3 is CASSYPGLIKNIQYF. In nucleotides, the CDR3 is TGTGCCAGCAGTTACCCGGGACTTATTAAAAACATTCAGTACTTC.

This chain joins TRBV7-3 and TRBJ1-1, with TRBD1 as a possible D gene (6 bases). V was trimmed by 1 base and J by 4 bases, leaving 10 bases between them. This CDR3 has 14 residues. Per germline, CDR1 SGHTA and CDR2 FQGTGA. The CDR3 DNA reads as TGTGCCAGCAGCTTAAGGACAGCAGGCACTGAAGCTTTCTTT. The encoded protein is CASSLRTAGTEAFF.

This clone came up once. The chain uses TRBV6-5 and TRBJ1-4, with TRBD1 identical over 10 bases. The V and J ends lost 3 bases and 8 bases, in that order; junction bases with no gene match: 6. Germline-derived CDR1 and CDR2 are MNHEY and SVGAGI. This CDR3 region has 15 residues. Here the CDR3 DNA reads TGTGCCAGCAGTTATAAGGGACAGGGGACCGAAAAACTGTTTTTT. It is translated as CASSYKGQGTEKLFF.

The chain links TRBV24-1 to TRBJ1-4; 8 bases map to TRBD1. J gave up 8 bases and V 3 bases, and 10 bases lay outside the gene matches. The CDR3 has 16 residues. Germline V gene data show CDR1 as KGHDR and CDR2 as SFDVKD. Written as DNA, the CDR3 is TGTGCCACCAGTGATGTCACAGGGGGAGGGTTCGAAAAACTGTTTTTT. Residues: CATSDVTGGGFEKLFF.

This chain joins TRBV6-2 or TRBV6-3 and TRBJ2-5; 10 nucleotides match TRBD2. This CDR3 has 16 residues. The germline V gene has CDR1 MNHEY and CDR2 SVGEGT. Losses at the gene ends were 5 bases for V and 2 bases for J; bases not matched to a gene: 8. For the CDR3, the DNA is TGTGCCAGCAGTGGACTAGCGGCCCCGACTCAAGAGACCCAGTACTTC. Its translation: CASSGLAAPTQETQYF.

The chain recombines TRBV7-2 with TRBJ1-6; no reliable D call. Germline values: CDR1 SGHTA, CDR2 FQGNSA. This CDR3 is built from 18 residues. Trimming took off 1 base at V and 7 bases at J, with 20 bases between the two ends. CDR3 DNA sequence: TGTGCCAGCAGCTTAGGGGCGCAAGGCTTAGCGGTAAATTCACCCCTCCACTTT. It yields the protein CASSLGAQGLAVNSPLHF.

Only a few counts were recorded for this clone. The CDR3 coding sequence is TGTGCCGGTGGACAGGGGAATGATGAGCAGTTCTTC. Protein: CAGGQGNDEQFF. The chain uses TRBV2 and TRBJ2-1; 9 nucleotides match TRBD1. The CDR3 loop spans 12 amino acids. Germline CDR1 SNHLY, CDR2 FYNNEI. V trimming: 11 bases; J trimming: 8 bases; junction bases outside the gene matches: 7. Complete variable domain (other parts from reference TRBV2 and TRBJ2-1): EPEVTQTPSHQVTQMGQEVILRCVPISNHLYFYWYRQILGQKVEFLVSFYNNEISEKSEIFDDQFSVERPDGSNFTLKIRSTKLEDSAMYFCAGGQGNDEQFFGPGTRLTVL.

The V and J genes are TRBV4-3 and TRBJ2-1; 9 bases are shared with TRBD2. Germline V CDR1 and CDR2: LGHNA, YSLEER. The V and J ends lost 6 bases and 9 bases, in that order; junction bases with no gene match: 12. The CDR3 runs 15 residues. The CDR3 bases are TGCGCCAGCAGGACATCCGCGGGGGGGCCGACTGAGCAGTTCTTC. This codes for CASRTSAGGPTEQFF.

The V call is TRBV5-1, the J call TRBJ1-1, with 7 bases lining up with TRBD1. Germline CDR1 SGHRS, CDR2 YFSETQ. The CDR3 sequence is 16 residues long. V trimming: 5 bases; J trimming: 0 bases; junction bases outside the gene matches: 10. The CDR3 DNA is TGCGCCAGCAGACCCCGGGACAGAACGATGAACACTGAAGCTTTCTTT. As protein: CASRPRDRTMNTEAFF.

This clone was recorded only once. This CDR3 is also generated by other DNA sequences in the sample. V gene TRBV5-1 combines with J gene TRBJ1-2; TRBD1 aligns across 7 bases. Germline V gene lookup returns CDR1 SGHRS and CDR2 YFSETQ. Germline trimming cut 0 bases from V and 2 bases from J; bases unmatched to any gene: 1. The CDR3 is 14 amino acids. CDR3 bases: TGCGCCAGCAGCTTGGACAGGGGCAACTATGGCTACACCTTC. It is translated as CASSLDRGNYGYTF.

This rearrangement joins TRBV7-3 to TRBJ2-2, with 9 bases lining up with TRBD1. Germline V gives CDR1 SGHTA, CDR2 FQGTGA. The CDR3 runs 21 residues. J lost 6 bases, V lost 5 bases, and 25 bases had no gene match. CDR3 sequence: CASSPPPFSGPGQGFAGELFF. The CDR3 region has the DNA TGTGCCAGCAGCCCCCCACCGTTCAGCGGACCGGGACAGGGATTTGCCGGGGAGCTGTTTTTT. Together with reference TRBV7-3 and TRBJ2-2, the CDR3 gives the full variable domain: GAGVSQTPSNKVTEKGKYVELRCDPISGHTALYWYRQSLGQGPEFLIYFQGTGAADDSGLPNDRFFAVRPEGSVSTLKIQRTERGDSAVYLCASSPPPFSGPGQGFAGELFFGEGSRLTVL.

This clone occurred a few times. The V call is TRBV28, the J call TRBJ1-3, with D unresolved. The CDR3 has 15 residues. CDR1 is MDHEN, CDR2 SYDVKM, per germline. Between the trimmed V and J ends, which lost 6 bases and 2 bases, there was a span of 14 bases. The CDR3 DNA is TGTGCCAGCAGAACCTTGTACGGTCCTGGAAACACCATATATTTT. This codes for CASRTLYGPGNTIYF.

Only one count was recorded for this clone. The chain recombines TRBV28 with TRBJ2-7; 11 bases are shared with TRBD2. The V and J ends lost 3 bases and 5 bases, in that order; junction bases with no gene match: 12. Germline CDR1 is MDHEN and CDR2 is SYDVKM. The CDR3 is 17 residues long. CDR3 protein: CASSFIGLAGGLDEQYF. As DNA, the CDR3 is TGTGCCAGCAGTTTTATTGGGCTAGCGGGGGGCCTAGACGAGCAGTACTTC.

The chain carries TRBV18 and TRBJ2-3; D is undetermined. Trimming cost V 1 base and J 6 bases, with 11 bases left between them. Germline loops: CDR1 KGHSH, CDR2 LQKENI. This CDR3 has 14 amino acids. The DNA for the CDR3 is TGTGCCAGCTCACCACAAACTCACCGGGATACGCAGTATTTT. Protein product: CASSPQTHRDTQYF.

This chain joins TRBV7-3 and TRBJ1-1; D is uncertain. The V gene lost 5 bases and the J gene lost 5 bases, with 15 bases spanning the gap. CDR3 size: 14 residues. The germline CDR1 and CDR2 sequences are SGHTA and FQGTGA. CDR3 amino acids: CASSPTLGGTEAFF. The CDR3, as DNA: TGTGCCAGCAGCCCCACCCTGGGAGGTACTGAAGCTTTCTTT.

V usage is TRBV3-1 (or the pseudogene TRBV3-2) and J usage is TRBJ2-1; D is perhaps TRBD2 (6 bases). V lost 0 bases and J 4 bases, leaving 10 bases between the germline ends. The CDR3 spans 15 residues. Germline V gene lookup returns CDR1 LGHDT and CDR2 YNNKEL (reference sequence). Here the CDR3 reads CASSQERLGYNEQFF. CDR3 nucleotide sequence: TGTGCCAGCAGCCAAGAGAGACTAGGTTACAATGAGCAGTTCTTC.

This rearrangement joins TRBV5-1 to TRBJ2-7; D uncertain. V lost 0 bases to trimming and J lost 7 bases, with 11 bases between them. In germline, CDR1 is SGHRS, CDR2 YFSETQ. The CDR3 length is 13 residues. CDR3 residues: CASSLEFPREQYF. CDR3 bases: TGCGCCAGCAGCTTGGAGTTCCCACGGGAGCAGTACTTC.

The rearrangement links TRBV28 to TRBJ2-5; maybe TRBD2 (6 bases). The CDR3 totals 16 residues. Germline values: CDR1 MDHEN, CDR2 SYDVKM. Trimming pared 3 bases from V and 5 bases from J, leaving 19 bases between. Here the CDR3 reads CASSFPLTSLRETQYF. The CDR3 region has the DNA TGTGCCAGCAGTTTCCCTCTAACTAGCTTACGGGAGACCCAGTACTTC.